The present TCR beta chain was sequenced within a study of PD-L1 blockade in urothelial cancer. Overall study: The study started patients on atezolizumab around 2014, giving 1,200 mg intravenously every 3 weeks. Males with bladder-origin urothelial cancer made up about 90% of the roughly 29 patients. Patients had been given 0 to 3 earlier chemotherapy regimens.

The assay was immunoSEQ multiplex PCR, and TCRdb's table has in-frame clones only and misses some. The sample contains approximately 90,000 clones, around 90% of which appear only once. The sample's time point: pretreatment peripheral blood. Germline V gene sequence: CDR1 LGHNA, CDR2 YSLEER. The CDR3 is 15 residues long. V lost 6 bases to trimming and J lost 2 bases; unmatched junction nucleotides: 4. Sequenced material: PBMCs, taken around atezolizumab (anti-PD-L1) treatment. V is TRBV4-3 and J is TRBJ2-7; 13 bases match TRBD2. The clonotype originates from a man in his 60s with urothelial cancer. For the CDR3, the DNA is TGCGCCAGCAGTCTGGGACTAGCGGGGCCCTACGAGCAGTACTTC. Translated: CASSLGLAGPYEQYF.